A selection of T cell receptor beta chains follows, all from one sample in a study of blood T cells in healthy people across ages. One entry per CDR3 protein results from TCRdb running MiXCR on the 5' RACE reads. The sample lists 800,000 to 950,000 distinct CDR3 sequences, about 28% occurring once. These data were also reused for a study on T cells of mothers and their children.

Sequenced material: blood. Receptors originate from a woman aged 40-49 years in good health. CDR3s leave out the opening cysteine and the closing phenylalanine or tryptophan.

v_gene: TRBV5-6; CDR3aa: ASSVRGDYGYT
v_gene: TRBV7-2; CDR3aa: ASRHDRGRYGYT
v_gene: TRBV5-6; CDR3aa: ASSLSSYFGGITDTQY
v_gene: TRBV20-1; CDR3aa: SARETPRGTYEQY
v_gene: TRBV20-1; CDR3aa: SARLLAGSYEQY
v_gene: TRBV20-1; CDR3aa: SATPLGRTNTEAF
v_gene: TRBV19; CDR3aa: ASRSDLLNYGYT
v_gene: TRBV28; CDR3aa: ASSSIRGLGYT
v_gene: TRBV2; CDR3aa: ASSALGDYEQY
v_gene: TRBV28; CDR3aa: ASRRTGGADGGYT
v_gene: TRBV4-1; CDR3aa: ASSPGTSGGGEQF
v_gene: TRBV28; CDR3aa: ASSRHPGQEGGYT
v_gene: TRBV16; CDR3aa: ASSRRTGSTGSPLH
v_gene: TRBV6-2/TRBV6-3; CDR3aa: ASSYSSGAF
v_gene: TRBV28; CDR3aa: SSQANTEAF
v_gene: TRBV30; CDR3aa: AWIETGVGYTEAF
v_gene: TRBV19; CDR3aa: ARRTVNQPQH
v_gene: TRBV6-6; CDR3aa: ASSPGRGSDTQY
v_gene: TRBV29-1; CDR3aa: SVEDRQESSYEQY
v_gene: TRBV7-9; CDR3aa: ASSTTSGGASYNEQF
v_gene: TRBV7-2; CDR3aa: ASSLEGQTGEAF
v_gene: TRBV10-3; CDR3aa: AISESPAGDTQY
v_gene: TRBV7-3; CDR3aa: ASSLSDRGTEAF
v_gene: TRBV7-2; CDR3aa: ASSLQGSNQPQN
v_gene: TRBV2; CDR3aa: ASLAGPSSYSEQF
v_gene: TRBV6-1; CDR3aa: AISEGRYEQY
v_gene: TRBV7-6; CDR3aa: ASSLAGRTSGGEQY
v_gene: TRBV6-5; CDR3aa: ASNEANQPQH
v_gene: TRBV7-8; CDR3aa: ASSQVGGSGTGSVYGYT
v_gene: TRBV28; CDR3aa: ASSPQVAGTYEQY
v_gene: TRBV15; CDR3aa: ATSRDGQGSNQPQH
v_gene: TRBV3-1; CDR3aa: ASSHSSGGLYNEQF
v_gene: TRBV4-1; CDR3aa: ASSQEGGGASDIQY
v_gene: TRBV6-5; CDR3aa: ASSGGSNNNQPQH
v_gene: TRBV15; CDR3aa: ATSMPTDSNQPQH
v_gene: TRBV30; CDR3aa: AWSGGDNQPQH
v_gene: TRBV27; CDR3aa: ASRDSFTTGELF
v_gene: TRBV5-1; CDR3aa: ASSPGCYEQY
v_gene: TRBV9; CDR3aa: ASSVSAVPQSGNTIY
v_gene: TRBV24-1; CDR3aa: ATSVRGNNEQF